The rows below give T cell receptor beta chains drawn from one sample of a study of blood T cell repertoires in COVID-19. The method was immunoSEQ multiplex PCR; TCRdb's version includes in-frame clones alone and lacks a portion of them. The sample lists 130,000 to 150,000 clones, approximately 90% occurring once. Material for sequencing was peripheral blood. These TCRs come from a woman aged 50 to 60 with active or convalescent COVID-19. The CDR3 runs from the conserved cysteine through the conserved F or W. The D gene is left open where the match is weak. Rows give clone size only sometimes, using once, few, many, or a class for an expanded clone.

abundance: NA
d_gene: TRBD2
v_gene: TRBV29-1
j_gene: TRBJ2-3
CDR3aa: CSVEGVLAGSTDTQYF
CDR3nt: TGCAGCGTTGAGGGGGTACTAGCGGGGAGCACAGATACGCAGTATTTT

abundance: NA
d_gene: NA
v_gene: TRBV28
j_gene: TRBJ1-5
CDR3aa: CASNTRGFSQPQHF
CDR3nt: TGTGCCAGCAACACCAGGGGATTTAGTCAGCCCCAGCATTTT

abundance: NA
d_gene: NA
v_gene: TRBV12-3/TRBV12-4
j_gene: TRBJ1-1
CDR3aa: CASRPQGITEAFF
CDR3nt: TGTGCCAGCAGACCACAGGGTATCACTGAAGCTTTCTTT

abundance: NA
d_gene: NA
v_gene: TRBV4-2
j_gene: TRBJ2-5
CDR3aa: CASKLILEAQETQYF
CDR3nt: TGTGCCAGCAAACTAATACTAGAGGCCCAAGAGACCCAGTACTTC

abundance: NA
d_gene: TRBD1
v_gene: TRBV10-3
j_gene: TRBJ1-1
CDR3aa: CAIRGGQENTEAFF
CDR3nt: TGTGCCATCAGGGGGGGACAGGAGAACACTGAAGCTTTCTTT

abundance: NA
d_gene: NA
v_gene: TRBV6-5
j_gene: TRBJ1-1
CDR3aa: CASRNRGGTEAFF
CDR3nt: TGTGCCAGCAGGAATAGGGGAGGCACTGAAGCTTTCTTT

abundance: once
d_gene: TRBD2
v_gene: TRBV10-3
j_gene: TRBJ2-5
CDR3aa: CAISRTSAIKETQYF
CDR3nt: TGTGCCATCAGCCGTACTAGCGCTATAAAAGAGACCCAGTACTTC

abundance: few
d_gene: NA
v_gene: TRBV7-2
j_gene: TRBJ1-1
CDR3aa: CASSLILQGPTAEAFF
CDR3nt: TGTGCCAGCAGCTTAATACTTCAGGGCCCGACCGCTGAAGCTTTCTTT

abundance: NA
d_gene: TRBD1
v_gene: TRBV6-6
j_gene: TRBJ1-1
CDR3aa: CASRYRGTNTEAFF
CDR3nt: TGTGCCAGCAGGTACAGGGGGACAAACACTGAAGCTTTCTTT

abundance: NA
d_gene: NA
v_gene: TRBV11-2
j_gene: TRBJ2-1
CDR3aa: CASSLGTGWQTSNDEQFF
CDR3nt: TGTGCCAGCAGCTTGGGAACGGGATGGCAGACATCGAACGATGAGCAGTTCTTC

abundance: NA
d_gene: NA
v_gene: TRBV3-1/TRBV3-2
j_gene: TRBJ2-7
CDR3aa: CASSRGTNEQYF
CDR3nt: TGTGCCAGCAGCCGTGGGACAAACGAGCAGTACTTC

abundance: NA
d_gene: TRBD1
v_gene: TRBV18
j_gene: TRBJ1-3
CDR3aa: CASSPLQQGSGNTIYF
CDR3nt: TGTGCCAGCTCACCACTGCAACAGGGGTCCGGAAACACCATATATTTT

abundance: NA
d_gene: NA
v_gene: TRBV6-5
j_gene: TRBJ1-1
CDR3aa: CASSYSGGEAFF
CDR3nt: TGTGCCAGCAGTTACTCCGGGGGTGAAGCTTTCTTT

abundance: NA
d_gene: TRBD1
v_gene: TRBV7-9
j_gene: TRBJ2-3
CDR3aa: CASSLEQGANLLTDTQYF
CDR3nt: TGTGCCAGCAGCTTAGAACAGGGGGCGAATCTACTCACAGATACGCAGTATTTT

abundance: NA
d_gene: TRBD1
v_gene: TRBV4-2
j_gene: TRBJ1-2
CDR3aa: CASSQEDRGDGYTF
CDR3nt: TGTGCCAGCAGCCAAGAGGACAGGGGGGATGGCTACACCTTC

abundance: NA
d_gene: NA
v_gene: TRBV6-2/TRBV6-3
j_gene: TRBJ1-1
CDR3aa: CASSPGWDTEAFF
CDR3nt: TGTGCCAGCAGTCCGGGGTGGGATACTGAAGCTTTCTTT

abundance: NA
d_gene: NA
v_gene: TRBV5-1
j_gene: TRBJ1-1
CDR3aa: CASSPGGAYTEAFF
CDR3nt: TGCGCCAGCAGCCCCGGGGGGGCCTACACTGAAGCTTTCTTT

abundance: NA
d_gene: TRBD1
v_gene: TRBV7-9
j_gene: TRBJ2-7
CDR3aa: CASTIALQGVEYF
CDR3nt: TGTGCCAGCACGATAGCATTACAGGGGGTTGAGTACTTC

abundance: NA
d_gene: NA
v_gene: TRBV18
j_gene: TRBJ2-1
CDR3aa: CASSPENALNEQFF
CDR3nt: TGTGCCAGCTCACCAGAGAATGCCCTTAATGAGCAGTTCTTC

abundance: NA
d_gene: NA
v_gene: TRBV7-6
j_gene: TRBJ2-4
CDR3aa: CASSSPVDGIQYF
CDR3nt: TGTGCCAGCAGCTCTCCGGTAGATGGCATTCAGTACTTC

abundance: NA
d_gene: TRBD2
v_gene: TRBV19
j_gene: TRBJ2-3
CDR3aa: CASSIVSGSVDTQYF
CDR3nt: TGTGCCAGTAGTATAGTTAGCGGGAGCGTAGATACGCAGTATTTT

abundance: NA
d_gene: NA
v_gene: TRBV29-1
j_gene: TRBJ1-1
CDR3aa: CSVEREFMNTEAFF
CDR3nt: TGCAGCGTTGAACGGGAATTCATGAACACTGAAGCTTTCTTT

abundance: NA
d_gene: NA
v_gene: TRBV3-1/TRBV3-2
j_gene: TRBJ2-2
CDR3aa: CASSLEEMNTGELFF
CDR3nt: TGTGCCAGCAGCCTCGAGGAGATGAACACCGGGGAGCTGTTTTTT

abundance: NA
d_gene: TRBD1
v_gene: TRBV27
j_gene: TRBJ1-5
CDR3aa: CASSLGGRQPQHF
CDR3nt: TGTGCCAGCAGTCTAGGGGGCCGCCAGCCCCAGCATTTT

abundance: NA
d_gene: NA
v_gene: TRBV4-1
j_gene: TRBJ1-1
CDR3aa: CASSQEGSRENTEAFF
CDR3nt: TGCGCCAGCAGCCAAGAGGGCTCCAGGGAGAACACTGAAGCTTTCTTT

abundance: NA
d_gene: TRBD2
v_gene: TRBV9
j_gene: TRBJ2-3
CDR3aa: CASSVELAGGRDTQYF
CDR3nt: TGTGCCAGCAGCGTAGAACTAGCGGGAGGACGAGATACGCAGTATTTT

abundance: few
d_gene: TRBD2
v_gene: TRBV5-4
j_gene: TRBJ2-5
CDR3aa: CASSPTSGGQETQYF
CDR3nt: TGTGCCAGCAGCCCGACTAGCGGGGGTCAAGAGACCCAGTACTTC

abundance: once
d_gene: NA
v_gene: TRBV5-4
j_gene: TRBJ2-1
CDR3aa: CATHPRQRSSYNEQFF
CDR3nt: TGTGCCACCCACCCCAGGCAGCGGAGCTCCTACAATGAGCAGTTCTTC

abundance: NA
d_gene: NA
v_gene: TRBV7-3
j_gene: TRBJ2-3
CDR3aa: CASSLAGSTDTQYF
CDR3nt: TGTGCCAGCAGCTTGGCGGGGAGCACAGATACGCAGTATTTT

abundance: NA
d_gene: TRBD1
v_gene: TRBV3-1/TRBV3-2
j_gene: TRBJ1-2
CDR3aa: CASSHLRGHGYTF
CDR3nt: TGTGCCAGCAGCCATTTGAGGGGGCATGGCTACACCTTC

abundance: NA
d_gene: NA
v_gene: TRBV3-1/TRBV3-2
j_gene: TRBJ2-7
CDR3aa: CASSRYTTGHATYEQYF
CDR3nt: TGTGCCAGCAGCAGATACACCACGGGACACGCGACCTACGAGCAGTACTTC

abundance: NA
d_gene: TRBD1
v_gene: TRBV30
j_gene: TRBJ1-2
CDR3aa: CAWTLGTGYGYTF
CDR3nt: TGTGCCTGGACTCTCGGGACAGGATATGGCTACACCTTC

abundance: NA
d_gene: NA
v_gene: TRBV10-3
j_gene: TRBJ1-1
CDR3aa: CAISGRTDTEAFF
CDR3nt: TGTGCCATCAGTGGGCGGACAGACACTGAAGCTTTCTTT

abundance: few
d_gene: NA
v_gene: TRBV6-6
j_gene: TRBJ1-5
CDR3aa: CAGSPGANQPQHF
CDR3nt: TGTGCCGGGTCTCCGGGAGCTAATCAGCCCCAGCATTTT

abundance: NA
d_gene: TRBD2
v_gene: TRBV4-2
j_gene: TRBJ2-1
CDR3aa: CASSQETSGIYNEQFF
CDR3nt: TGTGCCAGCAGCCAGGAAACTAGCGGGATTTACAATGAGCAGTTCTTC